This entry lists 7 T cell receptor beta chains sequenced from one sample in a study of T cell changes during pregnancy in multiple sclerosis. Method: immunoSEQ multiplex PCR; TCRdb's copy keeps in-frame clones and lacks some. The sample holds roughly 69,000 clones, more than 75% seen once. The sample was peripheral blood, taken in the third trimester of pregnancy. Every receptor here comes from a female donor with multiple sclerosis, enrolled in a pregnancy study.

V and J are TRBV11-2 and TRBJ2-3; no definite D call. CDR1 is SGHAT, CDR2 FQNNGV, per germline. The V gene lost 1 base and the J gene lost 2 bases, with 4 bases spanning the gap. CDR3 length: 13 residues. CDR3 region: CASSLAVTDTQYF. CDR3 coding DNA: TGTGCCAGCAGCTTAGCTGTCACAGATACGCAGTATTTT.

The V call is TRBV5-5, the J call TRBJ1-1; D perhaps matches TRBD1 (6 bases). Germline assignment: CDR1 SGHKS and CDR2 YYEKEE (reference sequence). This CDR3 has 12 amino acids. The ends were cut back, 1 base at V and 5 bases at J, with 6 bases in the middle. The DNA of the CDR3 is TGTGCCAGCAGCTTGAGGGGGACTGAAGCTTTCTTT. This gives the protein CASSLRGTEAFF.

The chain carries TRBV28 and TRBJ2-7; 12 bases line up with TRBD1. V lost 3 bases and J lost 4; bases outside the gene matches: 7. The CDR3 loop spans 16 amino acids. Germline V gives CDR1 MDHEN, CDR2 SYDVKM. CDR3 protein: CASSLVGDRGLYEQYF. CDR3 nucleotides: TGTGCCAGCAGTTTGGTTGGGGACAGGGGGCTTTACGAGCAGTACTTC. Looking up the rest from reference TRBV28 and TRBJ2-7 gives the full variable domain: DVKVTQSSRYLVKRTGEKVFLECVQDMDHENMFWYRQDPGLGLRLIYFSYDVKMKEKGDIPEGYSVSREKKERFSLILESASTNQTSMYLCASSLVGDRGLYEQYFGPGTRLTVT.

This sequence joins TRBV7-9 and TRBJ2-1; 7 bases are a match to TRBD1. Germline CDR1 reads SEHNR; CDR2 reads FQNEAQ (reference sequence). CDR3 length: 16 residues. The V gene end was trimmed by 4 bases and the J gene end by 0 bases; junction bases not matched to a gene: 6. For the CDR3, the DNA is TGTGCCAGCAGCTCCCTCAGGGGGAGCTCCTACAATGAGCAGTTCTTC. Translated, it gives CASSSLRGSSYNEQFF. Full variable domain (outside the CDR3, taken from reference TRBV7-9 and TRBJ2-1): DTGVSQNPRHKITKRGQNVTFRCDPISEHNRLYWYRQTLGQGPEFLTYFQNEAQLEKSRLLSDRFSAERPKGSFSTLEIQRTEQGDSAMYLCASSSLRGSSYNEQFFGPGTRLTVL.

The chain carries TRBV6-4 and TRBJ2-3; the D gene is possibly TRBD1 (6 bases). In germline, CDR1 is MRHNA, CDR2 SNTAGT. Trimming took 11 bases from V and 3 from J, leaving 12 bases between them. This CDR3 region has 12 residues. The chain's CDR3 is CAETTGTDTQYF. CDR3 bases: TGTGCCGAAACCACAGGGACAGATACGCAGTATTTT.

This CDR3 reads CASSYGGDSSRGYTF. CDR3 in DNA: TGTGCCAGCAGTTACGGCGGGGACAGCTCAAGGGGCTACACCTTC. This sequence joins TRBV6-5 and TRBJ1-2, with TRBD1 identical over 7 bases. The ends lost 2 bases at V and 8 bases at J; junction bases unmatched: 11. Germline CDR1 is MNHEY and CDR2 is SVGAGI. The CDR3 is 15 residues long.

The rearrangement links TRBV6-5 to TRBJ2-5; 10 nucleotides agree with TRBD1. CDR1 and CDR2 from the germline V gene are MNHEY and SVGAGI. This CDR3 has 15 amino acids. V lost 4 bases and J lost 2; bases outside the gene matches: 4. The CDR3 loop is CASSFQGQGQETQYF. Written as DNA, the CDR3 is TGTGCCAGCAGTTTCCAGGGACAGGGGCAAGAGACCCAGTACTTC.